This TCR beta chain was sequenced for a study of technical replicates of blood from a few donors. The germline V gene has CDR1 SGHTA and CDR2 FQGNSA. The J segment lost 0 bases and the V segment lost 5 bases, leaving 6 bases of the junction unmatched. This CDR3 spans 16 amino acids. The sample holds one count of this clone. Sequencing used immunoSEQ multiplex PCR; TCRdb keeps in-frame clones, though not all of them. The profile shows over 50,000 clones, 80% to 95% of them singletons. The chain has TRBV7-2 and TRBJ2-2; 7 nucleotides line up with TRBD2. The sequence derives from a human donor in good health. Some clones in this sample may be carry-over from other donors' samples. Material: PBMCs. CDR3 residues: CASSQAGPTNTGELFF. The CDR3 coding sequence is TGTGCCAGCAGCCAAGCGGGACCGACGAACACCGGGGAGCTGTTTTTT.